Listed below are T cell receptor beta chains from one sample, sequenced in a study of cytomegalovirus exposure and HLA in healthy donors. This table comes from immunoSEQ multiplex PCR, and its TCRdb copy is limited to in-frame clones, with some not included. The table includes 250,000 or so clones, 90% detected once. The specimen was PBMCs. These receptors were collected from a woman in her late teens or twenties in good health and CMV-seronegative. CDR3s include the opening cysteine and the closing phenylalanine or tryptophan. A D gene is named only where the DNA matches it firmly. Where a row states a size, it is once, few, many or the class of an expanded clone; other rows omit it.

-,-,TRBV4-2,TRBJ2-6,CASSPLGESGDSGANVLTF,TGTGCCAGCAGCCCTCTGGGAGAATCGGGGGACTCTGGGGCCAACGTCCTGACTTTC
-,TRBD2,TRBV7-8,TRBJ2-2,CASPNSGGLNTGELFF,TGTGCCAGCCCGAACAGCGGGGGATTGAACACCGGGGAGCTGTTTTTT
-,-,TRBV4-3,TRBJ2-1,CASSQGLGFFDDNEQFF,TGCGCCAGCAGCCAAGGACTAGGCTTCTTCGACGACAATGAGCAGTTCTTC
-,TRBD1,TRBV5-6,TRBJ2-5,CASSLWDREFEETQYF,TGTGCCAGCAGCTTGTGGGACAGGGAGTTCGAAGAGACCCAGTACTTC
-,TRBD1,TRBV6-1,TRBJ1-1,CASSQGQKGTEAFF,TGTGCCAGCAGTCAGGGACAGAAGGGCACTGAAGCTTTCTTT
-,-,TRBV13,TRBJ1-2,CASSLLNYGYTF,TGTGCCAGCAGCCTTCTAAACTATGGCTACACCTTC
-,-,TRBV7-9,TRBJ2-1,CASSLGQGNEQFF,TGTGCCAGCAGCTTAGGCCAGGGCAATGAGCAGTTCTTC
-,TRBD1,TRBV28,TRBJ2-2,CASSLWQGVETGELFF,TGTGCCAGCAGTTTATGGCAGGGGGTGGAAACCGGGGAGCTGTTTTTT
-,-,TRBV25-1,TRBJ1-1,CASRHDRREAFF,TGTGCCAGCAGGCATGACAGGCGTGAAGCTTTCTTT
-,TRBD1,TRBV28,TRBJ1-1,CASRPGGRLNTEAFF,TGTGCCAGCAGACCAGGGGGGAGGCTGAACACTGAAGCTTTCTTT
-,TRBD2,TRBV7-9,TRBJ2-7,CASSPLVGSGGPPPAEQYF,TGTGCCAGCAGCCCCCTTGTTGGTAGCGGGGGGCCTCCTCCTGCCGAGCAGTACTTC
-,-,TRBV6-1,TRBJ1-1,CASSEEGWGGEAFF,TGTGCCAGCAGTGAAGAGGGTTGGGGGGGTGAAGCTTTCTTT
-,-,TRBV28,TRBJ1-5,CASSLTGSNQPQHF,TGTGCCAGCAGTTTAACAGGGAGCAATCAGCCCCAGCATTTT
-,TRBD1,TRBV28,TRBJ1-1,CASSLLQGRTEAFF,TGTGCCAGCAGTTTATTACAGGGGAGAACTGAAGCTTTCTTT
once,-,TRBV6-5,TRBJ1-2,CASSYGGNNYGYTF,TGTGCCAGCAGTTATGGGGGGAATAACTATGGCTACACCTTC
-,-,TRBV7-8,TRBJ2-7,CASSSFQGPSYEQYF,TGTGCCAGCAGTTCATTTCAGGGGCCTTCCTACGAGCAGTACTTC
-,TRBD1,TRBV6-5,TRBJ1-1,CASSYGTGEAFF,TGTGCCAGCAGTTACGGGACAGGTGAAGCTTTCTTT
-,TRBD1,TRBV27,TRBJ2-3,CASSTRQGMSTDTQYF,TGTGCCAGCAGTACCCGACAGGGGATGAGCACAGATACGCAGTATTTT
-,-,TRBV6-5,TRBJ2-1,CASSYSSEEGADEQFF,TGTGCCAGCAGTTACTCGTCGGAGGAGGGGGCGGATGAGCAGTTCTTC
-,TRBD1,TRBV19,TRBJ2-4,CASSPGQGGNIQYF,TGTGCCAGTAGTCCCGGACAGGGGGGAAACATTCAGTACTTC
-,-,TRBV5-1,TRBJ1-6,CASSLAEGYNRDSPLHF,TGCGCCAGCAGCTTGGCCGAGGGATACAATCGGGATTCACCCCTCCACTTT
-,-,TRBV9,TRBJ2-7,CASSVRGAPYEQYF,TGTGCCAGCAGCGTTCGGGGGGCCCCCTACGAGCAGTACTTC
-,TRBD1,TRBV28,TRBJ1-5,CASTGQGTYNQPQHF,TGTGCCAGCACAGGACAGGGAACCTACAATCAGCCCCAGCATTTT
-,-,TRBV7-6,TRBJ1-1,CASRLEPGAGTEAFF,TGTGCCAGCAGACTAGAACCGGGCGCCGGGACTGAAGCTTTCTTT
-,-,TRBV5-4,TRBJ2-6,CASSSSTGSSGANVLTF,TGTGCCAGCAGCTCGTCGACAGGAAGTTCTGGGGCCAACGTCCTGACTTTC
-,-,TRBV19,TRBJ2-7,CASSVSTWGLDEQYF,TGTGCCAGTAGTGTCTCTACGTGGGGCCTAGACGAGCAGTACTTC
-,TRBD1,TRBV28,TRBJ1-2,CASSLRQGYYGYTF,TGTGCCAGCAGTTTAAGACAGGGATACTATGGCTACACCTTC
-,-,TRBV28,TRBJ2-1,CASQLGVSEQFF,TGTGCCAGCCAATTAGGGGTTAGTGAGCAGTTCTTC
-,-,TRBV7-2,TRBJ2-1,CASSLQRDNEQFF,TGTGCCAGCAGCCTCCAGAGGGACAATGAGCAGTTCTTC
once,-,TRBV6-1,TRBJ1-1,CASSENRAEAFF,TGTGCCAGCAGTGAAAATCGCGCTGAAGCTTTCTTT
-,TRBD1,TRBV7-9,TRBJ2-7,CASSPRDSLYEQYF,TGTGCCAGCAGCCCCCGGGACAGCCTCTACGAGCAGTACTTC
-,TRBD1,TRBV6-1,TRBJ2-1,CASSDRANYNEQFF,TGTGCCAGTTCGGACAGGGCGAACTACAATGAGCAGTTCTTC
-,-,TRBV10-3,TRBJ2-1,CAIMASSSYNEQFF,TGTGCCATCATGGCTAGCTCATCCTACAATGAGCAGTTCTTC
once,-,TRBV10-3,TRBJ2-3,CAIRLGVDTDTQYF,TGTGCCATACGACTAGGAGTTGATACAGATACGCAGTATTTT
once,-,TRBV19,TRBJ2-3,CASIGTHRGTDTQYF,TGTGCCAGTATAGGGACTCACCGGGGCACAGATACGCAGTATTTT
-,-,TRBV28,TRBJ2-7,CASSLRQVEQYF,TGTGCCAGCAGCCTACGACAGGTCGAGCAGTACTTC
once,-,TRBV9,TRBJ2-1,CASSPRTTTNEQFF,TGTGCCAGCAGCCCTCGGACTACTACCAATGAGCAGTTCTTC
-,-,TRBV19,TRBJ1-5,CASSIDRHDSNQPQHF,TGTGCCAGTAGTATAGATCGACATGATAGCAATCAGCCCCAGCATTTT
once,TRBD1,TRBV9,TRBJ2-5,CASSVETGEWIGETQYF,TGTGCCAGCAGCGTAGAGACAGGGGAATGGATCGGAGAGACCCAGTACTTC
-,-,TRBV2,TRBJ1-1,CASSQTGKNTEAFF,TGTGCCAGCAGTCAAACAGGAAAGAACACTGAAGCTTTCTTT
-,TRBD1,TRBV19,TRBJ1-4,CASSTSGGLANEKLFF,TGTGCCAGTAGTACATCAGGGGGCCTTGCTAATGAAAAACTGTTTTTT
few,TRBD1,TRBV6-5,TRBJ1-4,CASSQDRDNEKLFF,TGTGCCAGCAGCCAGGACAGGGATAATGAAAAACTGTTTTTT
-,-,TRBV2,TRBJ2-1,CASSDPRGLYNEQFF,TGTGCCAGCAGTGATCCCCGGGGACTCTACAATGAGCAGTTCTTC
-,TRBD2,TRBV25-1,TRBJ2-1,CASSEVAGGSYNEQFF,TGTGCCAGCAGTGAAGTAGCGGGGGGCTCCTACAATGAGCAGTTCTTC
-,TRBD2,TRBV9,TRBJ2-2,CASSVSGGDTGELFF,TGTGCCAGCAGCGTTAGCGGGGGGGACACCGGGGAGCTGTTTTTT